A selection of T cell receptor beta chains follows, all from one sample in a study of blood T cells in healthy people across ages. One entry per CDR3 protein, called by TCRdb with MiXCR from the 5' RACE reads. Found here are about 680,000 distinct CDR3 sequences, over 45% of them singletons; the top ten hold under 35%. The sequencing sample was made of blood. The receptors derive from an older woman in good health. Both conserved end residues are part of each CDR3. A D gene is named only where the DNA matches it firmly. For some rows the clone size is stated as once, few or many, or as a class when expanded; others skip it.

d_gene	abundance	v_gene	j_gene	CDR3aa	CDR3nt
.	few	TRBV20-1	TRBJ2-1	CSAPLGGQFF	TGCAGTGCCCCCCTTGGTGGGCAGTTCTTC
.	.	TRBV5-1	TRBJ2-6	CASTLGAGPTSGANVLTF	TGCGCCAGCACCCTAGGTGCGGGACCGACCTCTGGGGCCAACGTCCTGACTTTC
.	.	TRBV20-1	TRBJ2-4	CSAREDRFEGEQYF	TGCAGTGCTAGAGAGGATCGGTTCGAGGGGGAGCAGTACTTC
.	few	TRBV27	TRBJ2-5	CASSPLIGEKQETQYF	TGTGCCAGCAGTCCCTTGATAGGCGAGAAACAAGAGACCCAGTACTTC
.	.	TRBV10-3	TRBJ1-1	CAIGKEASPLNTEAFF	TGTGCCATCGGTAAGGAGGCCTCCCCTCTGAACACTGAAGCTTTCTTT
.	.	TRBV12-3/TRBV12-4	TRBJ2-2	CASRTGTTNTGELFF	TGTGCCAGCAGAACCGGGACAACGAACACCGGGGAGCTGTTTTTT
.	few	TRBV2	TRBJ2-5	CASKAGSKETQYF	TGTGCCAGCAAGGCGGGATCGAAAGAGACCCAGTACTTC
TRBD1	few	TRBV6-6	TRBJ2-7	CASSIGQGIIYEQYF	TGTGCCAGCAGTATCGGACAGGGGATTATCTACGAGCAGTACTTC
.	.	TRBV2	TRBJ2-1	CASTYGAGDDEQFF	TGTGCCAGCACCTACGGGGCAGGGGACGATGAGCAGTTCTTC
.	.	TRBV7-2	TRBJ2-3	CASSATSGSSVDTQYF	TGTGCCAGCAGCGCCACTAGTGGGAGTTCTGTAGATACGCAGTATTTT
.	few	TRBV20-1	TRBJ1-2	CSAREVRATRNYGYTF	TGCAGTGCTAGAGAAGTACGGGCCACCCGTAACTATGGCTACACCTTC
.	few	TRBV27	TRBJ2-7	CASSPTPAGQAYEQYF	TGTGCCAGCAGTCCCACCCCAGCGGGACAGGCCTACGAGCAGTACTTC
TRBD1	once	TRBV7-9	TRBJ2-7	CASSFSQGDPRSYEQYF	TGTGCCAGCAGCTTTAGCCAGGGGGATCCTCGCTCCTACGAGCAGTACTTC
.	.	TRBV20-1	TRBJ1-2	CSATGGTDYGYTF	TGCAGTGCTACGGGGGGGACTGACTATGGCTACACCTTC
TRBD2	.	TRBV2	TRBJ2-1	CASSSSGSYGNEQFF	TGTGCCAGCAGCTCGAGCGGGAGTTACGGTAATGAGCAGTTCTTC
TRBD1	.	TRBV28	TRBJ1-2	CASSFIQGAGGYTF	TGTGCCAGCAGTTTCATACAGGGGGCTGGGGGCTACACCTTC
TRBD2	once	TRBV25-1	TRBJ2-4	CANSQPGGAKTIQYF	TGTGCCAACAGCCAACCGGGGGGAGCCAAAACCATTCAGTACTTC
.	few	TRBV20-1	TRBJ2-1	CSADYYNEQFF	TGCAGTGCTGATTACTACAATGAGCAGTTCTTC
TRBD2	many	TRBV4-3	TRBJ2-7	CASSQALAGGGYEQYF	TGCGCCAGCAGCCAAGCACTAGCGGGAGGTGGTTACGAGCAGTACTTC
TRBD1	.	TRBV12-5	TRBJ2-1	CASGLVPRGRLEQFF	TGTGCTAGTGGTTTGGTACCGAGGGGGCGGTTAGAGCAGTTCTTC
.	.	TRBV6-2/TRBV6-3	TRBJ2-7	CASSYNRIRDYYEQYF	TGTGCCAGCAGTTATAACAGGATCAGGGATTACTACGAGCAGTACTTC
TRBD1	.	TRBV11-3	TRBJ2-5	CASSLGTGQETRYF	TGTGCCAGCAGCTTAGGGACAGGGCAAGAGACCCGGTACTTC
.	.	TRBV20-1	TRBJ2-5	CSASVWASRHRQETQYF	TGCAGTGCTAGCGTATGGGCTAGCAGACACCGCCAAGAGACCCAGTACTTC
.	few	TRBV7-6	TRBJ2-1	CASSAGTSLNEQFF	TGTGCCAGCAGCGCCGGGACTTCTCTCAATGAGCAGTTCTTC
.	.	TRBV5-1	TRBJ1-1	CASSLGDLGAEAFF	TGCGCCAGCAGCCTGGGGGATTTGGGGGCTGAAGCTTTCTTT
.	few	TRBV27	TRBJ1-2	CASSLTDGNYGYTF	TGTGCCAGCAGTTTGACGGACGGGAACTATGGCTACACCTTC
.	.	TRBV20-1	TRBJ1-6	CSAGGQTYNSPLHF	TGCAGTGCCGGAGGGCAGACCTATAATTCACCCCTCCACTTT
TRBD1	.	TRBV2	TRBJ1-5	CASLLETGGYQPQHF	TGTGCCAGCCTCCTTGAAACAGGGGGCTATCAGCCCCAGCATTTT
.	.	TRBV18	TRBJ2-5	CASSPGAGTKETQYF	TGTGCCAGCTCACCCGGGGCAGGGACCAAAGAGACCCAGTACTTC
TRBD2	.	TRBV20-1	TRBJ2-4	CSARDWRREGLDKNIQYF	TGCAGTGCTAGAGATTGGAGGCGGGAGGGCCTGGACAAAAACATTCAGTACTTC
.	.	TRBV6-2/TRBV6-3	TRBJ1-1	CASSYGSLWTEAFF	TGTGCCAGCAGTTACGGTAGCCTTTGGACTGAAGCTTTCTTT
.	few	TRBV7-9	TRBJ1-6	CASSLTGPNSPLHF	TGTGCCAGCAGCCTAACCGGACCTAATTCACCCCTCCACTTT
.	.	TRBV20-1	TRBJ2-5	CSASPPPAETQYF	TGCAGTGCCTCTCCCCCGCCCGCAGAGACCCAGTACTTC
TRBD1	many	TRBV25-1	TRBJ1-2	CASSDPPGQGDYGYTF	TGTGCCAGCAGTGATCCCCCAGGACAGGGCGACTATGGCTACACCTTC